This T cell receptor (beta chain) was identified during a study of shared clonotypes between healthy human individuals. In regard to this clone: As yet, its antigen is unknown.

Method: immunoSEQ multiplex PCR; TCRdb's copy keeps in-frame clones and lacks some. This sample carries around 1 million clones, over 60% of them seen once, and the ten largest clones take about 1.5%. Study-level findings and limits: Depth of sequencing was expected to influence donor clonotype sharing.

The receptor was derived from a man aged 18 to 30 in good health. Material for sequencing was memory CD4+ T cells sorted from blood. Subset specified: CD45RA-negative fraction.

The CDR3 protein is CASSLGRDYSGNTIYF. The CDR3 DNA follows: TGCGCCAGCAGCTTGGGTCGAGACTACTCTGGAAACACCATATATTTT. The V gene is TRBV5-1, the J gene TRBJ1-3; D gene ambiguous. CDR3 size: 16 residues. Germline V gene lookup returns CDR1 SGHRS and CDR2 YFSETQ. V lost 0 bases to trimming and J lost 0 bases, with 10 bases between them.